The rows below give T cell receptor beta chains drawn from one sample of a study of cytomegalovirus exposure and HLA in healthy donors. Only in-frame clones appear in the TCRdb table, and some are missing; sequencing was by immunoSEQ multiplex PCR. The table lists about 200,000 clones, roughly 84% of them singletons. Source material: PBMCs. The receptors shown here come from a girl under 18 in good health and CMV-seronegative. The CDR3 runs from the conserved cysteine through the conserved F or W. A D gene is named only where the DNA matches it firmly. The size entry is marked missing in some rows and otherwise reads once, few, many or a size class.

TRBD1	.	TRBJ1-3	TRBV5-4	CASSFGQGVISGNTIYF	TGTGCCAGCAGCTTCGGACAGGGGGTCATCTCTGGAAACACCATATATTTT
TRBD2	.	TRBJ2-5	TRBV5-1	CASSAGLAGGRETQYF	TGCGCCAGCAGCGCGGGCCTAGCGGGAGGCCGAGAGACCCAGTACTTC
TRBD1	few	TRBJ1-2	TRBV6-5	CASRTDRGANYGYTF	TGTGCCAGCAGGACCGACAGGGGTGCTAACTATGGCTACACCTTC
TRBD2	.	TRBJ2-2	TRBV4-1	CASSQELAGDGGTGELFF	TGCGCCAGCAGCCAAGAACTAGCGGGAGATGGAGGAACCGGGGAGCTGTTTTTT
.	.	TRBJ2-3	TRBV7-2	CASSLQSRGPSTDTQYF	TGTGCCAGCAGCTTACAGTCGCGGGGGCCTAGCACAGATACGCAGTATTTT
TRBD2	.	TRBJ2-2	TRBV7-3	CASSSGRGTGELFF	TGTGCCAGCAGCTCAGGGAGGGGAACCGGGGAGCTGTTTTTT
.	.	TRBJ2-2	TRBV27	CASTSPVQGFNTGELFF	TGTGCCAGCACTTCCCCCGTCCAGGGATTCAACACCGGGGAGCTGTTTTTT
TRBD1	.	TRBJ1-1	TRBV9	CASSIRDRGNTEAFF	TGTGCCAGCAGCATACGGGACAGGGGGAACACTGAAGCTTTCTTT
TRBD1	.	TRBJ2-7	TRBV30	CAWSVLRTGLKRNEQYF	TGTGCCTGGAGTGTACTTAGGACAGGGTTGAAGCGCAACGAGCAGTACTTC
TRBD1	.	TRBJ1-1	TRBV7-6	CASSQAGTVNTEAFF	TGTGCCAGCAGCCAGGCCGGGACAGTGAACACTGAAGCTTTCTTT
TRBD1	.	TRBJ2-2	TRBV7-2	CASSASGTGVHTGELFF	TGTGCCAGCAGCGCCTCCGGGACAGGGGTCCACACCGGGGAGCTGTTTTTT
.	.	TRBJ1-6	TRBV2	CASDTGSNSPLHF	TGTGCCAGCGACACAGGGTCGAACTCACCCCTCCACTTT
TRBD2	.	TRBJ2-1	TRBV4-1	CASSQGRLADANNEQFF	TGCGCCAGCAGCCAAGGCCGCCTAGCGGACGCTAACAATGAGCAGTTCTTC
.	few	TRBJ1-4	TRBV7-7	CASSATVLNEKLFF	TGTGCCAGCAGCGCGACAGTACTTAATGAAAAACTGTTTTTT
.	.	TRBJ2-1	TRBV30	CAWSRYNEQFF	TGTGCCTGGAGTCGTTACAATGAACAGTTCTTC
TRBD1	few	TRBJ1-1	TRBV4-3	CASSHDRGQFSGSTEAFF	TGCGCCAGCAGCCACGACAGGGGACAGTTTTCCGGGAGCACTGAAGCTTTCTTT
.	.	TRBJ1-5	TRBV6-6	CASGGEGNSNQPQHF	TGTGCCAGCGGGGGGGAGGGAAATAGCAATCAGCCCCAGCATTTT
.	.	TRBJ1-6	TRBV7-2	CASSLRPLLPPYNSPLHF	TGTGCCAGCAGCCTTAGGCCCTTACTACCACCCTATAATTCACCCCTCCACTTT
TRBD1	.	TRBJ1-6	TRBV6-5	CASSRTGGSPLHF	TGTGCCAGCAGCCGTACAGGGGGTTCACCCCTCCACTTT
TRBD2	.	TRBJ2-7	TRBV6-5	CASSYSGGGYEQYF	TGTGCCAGCAGTTACTCGGGGGGGGGCTACGAGCAGTACTTC
.	few	TRBJ1-1	TRBV2	CASKGQNTEAFF	TGTGCCAGCAAGGGGCAAAACACTGAAGCTTTCTTT
.	.	TRBJ1-1	TRBV2	CASSGEGAEAFF	TGTGCCAGCAGTGGGGAGGGTGCTGAAGCTTTCTTT
.	.	TRBJ2-2	TRBV7-9	CASSLISANTGELFF	TGTGCCAGCAGCTTAATTTCAGCGAACACCGGGGAGCTGTTTTTT
.	.	TRBJ1-2	TRBV25-1	CASSELREHGYTF	TGTGCCAGCAGTGAACTCAGGGAACATGGCTACACCTTC
TRBD2	.	TRBJ2-1	TRBV28	CAGGRSGNEQFF	TGTGCCGGCGGGAGGAGTGGCAATGAGCAGTTCTTC
.	once	TRBJ2-7	TRBV2	CASSYVPYEQYF	TGTGCCAGCTCGTATGTCCCCTACGAGCAGTACTTC
TRBD2	once	TRBJ2-1	TRBV7-3	CASSLLPGLPAGEQFF	TGTGCCAGCAGCTTACTCCCGGGACTACCCGCCGGTGAGCAGTTCTTC
.	.	TRBJ1-1	TRBV6-1	CASILSGDTEAFF	TGTGCCAGCATCCTCAGCGGGGACACTGAAGCTTTCTTT
.	few	TRBJ1-3	TRBV4-3	CASSQQEWGEFGNTIYF	TGCGCCAGCAGCCAGCAGGAATGGGGAGAGTTCGGGAACACCATATATTTT
TRBD1	.	TRBJ1-2	TRBV15	CATSRTGTGAGLVYTF	TGTGCCACCAGCAGAACGGGTACAGGGGCCGGACTGGTCTACACCTTC
.	.	TRBJ2-6	TRBV11-2	CASSETEGSGANVLTF	TGTGCCAGCAGCGAAACGGAGGGATCTGGGGCCAACGTCCTGACTTTC
.	.	TRBJ2-7	TRBV5-6	CASRGRDSYEQYF	TGTGCCAGCAGGGGGCGGGACTCCTACGAGCAGTACTTC
TRBD1	few	TRBJ2-7	TRBV5-4	CASSPRDRVHEQYF	TGTGCCAGCAGCCCCCGGGACAGGGTTCACGAGCAGTACTTC
TRBD2	.	TRBJ2-3	TRBV13	CASSLEASGSTDTQYF	TGTGCCAGCAGCTTAGAAGCTAGCGGGAGCACAGATACGCAGTATTTT
.	.	TRBJ2-7	TRBV6-5	CASSYGTHSYEQYF	TGTGCCAGCAGTTACGGTACTCACTCCTACGAGCAGTACTTC
.	.	TRBJ2-3	TRBV11-2	CASSRLKKTVTNADTQYF	TGTGCCAGCAGCCGCCTCAAAAAGACAGTCACAAACGCAGATACGCAGTATTTT
.	.	TRBJ2-5	TRBV28	CATSTQTNPIETQYF	TGTGCCACTTCTACCCAGACAAACCCCATCGAGACCCAGTACTTC
.	.	TRBJ1-4	TRBV5-1	CASSLDRATNEKLFF	TGCGCCAGCAGCTTGGATCGTGCAACTAATGAAAAACTGTTTTTT
.	.	TRBJ2-3	TRBV30	CAWRGGYTDTQYF	TGTGCCTGGAGAGGCGGTTACACAGATACGCAGTATTTT
.	once	TRBJ1-1	TRBV20-1	CSVLGTEAFF	TGCAGTGTATTGGGGACAGAAGCTTTCTTT
TRBD1	.	TRBJ1-5	TRBV16	CASSQSTGAQPQHF	TGTGCCAGCAGCCAATCGACAGGGGCTCAGCCCCAGCATTTT
.	.	TRBJ2-7	TRBV28	CASSLSRGGDYEQYF	TGTGCCAGCAGTTTATCCCGAGGGGGAGACTACGAGCAGTACTTC
.	.	TRBJ1-6	TRBV27	CASSLGRSSYNSPLHF	TGTGCCAGCAGTTTAGGGAGAAGCTCCTATAATTCACCCCTCCACTTT
.	.	TRBJ1-1	TRBV7-7	CASSYQAKLNTEAFF	TGTGCCAGCAGCTATCAGGCGAAACTGAACACTGAAGCTTTCTTT
.	.	TRBJ2-7	TRBV5-1	CASRWEGGSYEQYF	TGCGCCAGCAGATGGGAGGGGGGTTCCTACGAGCAGTACTTC
.	.	TRBJ1-1	TRBV10-2	CATDAFGGGRNTEAFF	TGCGCCACGGATGCGTTCGGGGGGGGGAGGAACACTGAAGCTTTCTTT
.	.	TRBJ1-1	TRBV5-1	CASSWGTLIPSNTEAFF	TGCGCCAGCAGCTGGGGGACACTCATCCCTTCTAACACTGAAGCTTTCTTT
.	.	TRBJ1-4	TRBV2	CAGRADLNEKLFF	TGTGCCGGGCGAGCGGATCTTAATGAAAAACTGTTTTTT
TRBD1	.	TRBJ2-1	TRBV29-1	CSVYGGTGGNNEQFF	TGCAGCGTCTATGGAGGGACAGGGGGAAACAATGAGCAGTTCTTC
TRBD2	once	TRBJ2-1	TRBV2	CASSHRSGSPGYEQFF	TGTGCCAGCAGTCACCGTAGCGGGAGCCCCGGGTATGAGCAGTTCTTC
.	.	TRBJ1-1	TRBV21-1	CASSKVPGPVPPSLNTEAFF	TGTGCCAGCAGCAAAGTTCCAGGCCCCGTCCCCCCGTCCCTGAACACTGAAGCTTTCTTT
TRBD2	.	TRBJ2-1	TRBV25-1	CASRGSGVSSYNEQFF	TGTGCCAGCAGGGGTAGCGGGGTTAGCTCCTACAATGAGCAGTTCTTC
.	.	TRBJ1-2	TRBV5-6	CASSLGADGYTF	TGTGCCAGCAGCTTAGGGGCCGATGGCTACACCTTC
TRBD1	.	TRBJ1-4	TRBV28	CASSQGGRVDEKLFF	TGTGCCAGCAGTCAGGGGGGCAGGGTGGATGAAAAACTGTTTTTT
TRBD2	once	TRBJ2-1	TRBV27	CASSLSGGDAYNEQFF	TGTGCCAGCAGTTTAAGCGGGGGAGACGCCTACAATGAGCAGTTCTTC